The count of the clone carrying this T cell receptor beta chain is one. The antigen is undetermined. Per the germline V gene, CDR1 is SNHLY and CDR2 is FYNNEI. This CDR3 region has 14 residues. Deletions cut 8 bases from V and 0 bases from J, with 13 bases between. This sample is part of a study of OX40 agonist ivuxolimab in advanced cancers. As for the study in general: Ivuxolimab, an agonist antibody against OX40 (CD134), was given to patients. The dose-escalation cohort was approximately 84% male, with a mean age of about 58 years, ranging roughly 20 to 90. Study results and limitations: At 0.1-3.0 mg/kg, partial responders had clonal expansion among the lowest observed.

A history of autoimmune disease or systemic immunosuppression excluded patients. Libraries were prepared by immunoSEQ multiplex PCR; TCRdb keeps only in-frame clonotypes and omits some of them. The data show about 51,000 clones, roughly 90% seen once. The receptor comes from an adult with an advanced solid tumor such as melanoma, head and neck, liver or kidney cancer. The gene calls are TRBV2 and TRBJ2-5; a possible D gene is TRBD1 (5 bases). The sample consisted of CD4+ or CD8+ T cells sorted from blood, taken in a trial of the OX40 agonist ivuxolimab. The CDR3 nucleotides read TGTGCCAGCCAACCAGACAGAAACCAAGAGACCCAGTACTTC. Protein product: CASQPDRNQETQYF.